This TCR beta chain emerged from a study of T-cell reconstitution after alpha-beta-depleted transplantation in children. General observations from the study: At one year after transplant, newly produced T cells mostly accounted for T-cell counts and diversity. Where some patients showed high TCRbeta diversity at day 60, it came from recipient T cells and thymic progenitors that had survived.

In regard to this clonotype: Its antigen is still unknown.

Preparation of the TCRbeta library was carried out with unique molecular identifiers. A single record per CDR3 protein comes from TCRdb applying MiXCR to the PCR reads. The sample lists about 610,000 distinct CDR3 sequences; 25% to 30% were seen once. The source of this sequence is a boy younger than two with Wiskott-Aldrich syndrome, due to receive a stem cell transplant. The material sequenced was PBMCs, taken before TCRalphabeta/CD19-depleted stem cell transplant.

The CDR3, as DNA: TGTGCCAGCAGTTACTCGAGGGACAGGGCCTATGGCTACACCTTC. Protein: CASSYSRDRAYGYTF. The chain is built from TRBV6-5 and TRBJ1-2; 9 bases are shared with TRBD1. The CDR3 covers 15 residues. The V segment lost 0 bases and the J segment 4 bases; nucleotides outside the gene matches: 3. The V gene's germline CDR1 is MNHEY and CDR2 SVGAGI.